This paragraph covers one TCR beta chain sequence. This clonotype was seen only a few times. Its target antigen remains unknown. No base quality values were provided; no much bigger clone lies one nucleotide off. TCR beta CDR3 regions were amplified from RNA transcripts for repertoire sequencing. A first-round RT-PCR used HTBI primers with the Qiagen OneStep RT-PCR kit, followed by a second-round multiplex PCR, size selection and purification. Libraries were sequenced paired-end with 100 bp reads on an Illumina HiSeq2000. The paper's data handling went like this. SOAPnuke was used to process the reads, removing any read that contained adapters or uncalled bases, had a mean Phred below 15, or lacked an exact match to the constant primer or identifier. High-quality paired reads were merged with COPE v1.2.5. Clonotypes were defined as unique nucleotide sequences and were aligned to IMGT TRB V, D and J references using MiTCR v1.1. Analysis was restricted to V-J combinations with a frequency above 0.0001, which covered roughly 99% of repertoires. For each V-J combination, a TCR clonal expansion and chaos score was defined as the ratio of F50 clonal expansion to chaos observed in the TCRdist matrix. Welch's t-statistics and random forest were used to reduce features to about 14 V-J combinations, which were fed into a naive Bayes classifier. The similarity between thyroid and blood repertoires was quantified using the Morisita-Horn index. In-frame beta chains were kept once TCRdb had trimmed the public reads at Q25 with fastp and called clones with MiXCR. Merged by CDR3 protein, the rows form single entries marked with the most common genes and DNA. These V and J calls rely on TCRdb rather than the paper's analysis. In all, the sample holds hundreds of thousands of distinct CDR3 sequences, and over 13% of those were seen once. Of the sample, 9.8% is held by the ten largest clones.

The germline V gene (reference sequence) sets CDR1 to DFQATT and CDR2 to SNEGSKA. Trimming costs V 6 bases and J 2 bases, and their ends lie 20 bases apart. The CDR3 has 15 amino acids, counting the end cysteine and phenylalanine. The read is trimmed to its CDR3 DNA, 45 bases read in frame from base 1. This sample was taken from a study of Graves' ophthalmopathy and Graves' hyperthyroidism listed by TCRdb under 2018. At the level of the whole study: Peripheral blood was collected before any treatment was given, at the time of initial diagnosis. After sampling, hyperthyroidism patients received methimazole starting at 30 mg daily, and ophthalmopathy patients received high-dose intravenous methylprednisolone. A discovery set of more than 90 patients (under 45 ophthalmopathy, some 58 stable hyperthyroidism) was enrolled to explore V-J signatures distinguishing ophthalmopathy from hyperthyroidism. For training and testing, the 100 or so patients in the discovery cohort were randomly divided in a 7:3 ratio. In total, 135 blood samples were TCR-sequenced: some 43 ophthalmopathy, under 80 hyperthyroidism and around 17 hyperthyroidism-to-ophthalmopathy patients. TCR beta repertoire signatures were used to distinguish Graves' ophthalmopathy from Graves' hyperthyroidism and to predict progression to ophthalmopathy. In five to seven hyperthyroidism patients, the T-cell repertoire of thyroid tissue was compared with the T-cell repertoire of blood. For independent validation, a separate cohort was made up of some 19 hyperthyroidism patients plus 17 patients who later progressed from hyperthyroidism to ophthalmopathy. Broader findings and caveats from the paper: Most of the expanded thyroid clonotypes with a frequency above 0.001 were also detected in blood, and it was suggested that the thyroid immune response may be reflected by blood repertoires. In validation, the model predicted ophthalmopathy progression with 55% to 71% sensitivity and around 72% specificity; roughly eleven predicted patients were CT-confirmed with GO in a median of about 7.1 months. In cross-validation, the 13-signature model distinguished ophthalmopathy from stable hyperthyroidism with nearly 90% sensitivity and around 81% specificity, and in the test set the corresponding values were roughly 80% and 76%. Sample size was not statistically predetermined, and group allocation was not concealed from the investigators.

Patients with ophthalmopathy had moderately to severely active disease, with a Clinical Activity Score of 3 or more, a NOSPECS grade of 4 or more, and a disease duration of less than 3 months. Patients with other autoimmune diseases, uncontrolled infections, pregnancy or lactation were excluded from the study. Diagnosis relied on clinical symptoms, serum thyroxine, TRAb, thyroid ultrasound and orbital computed tomography. Ficoll-Paque density gradient centrifugation was used to isolate PBMCs from 9.5 to 10 ml of fresh peripheral blood. Total RNA was extracted with Trizol reagent and quality-checked on an Agilent 2100 Bioanalyzer.

Rearrangement joined TRBV20-1 to TRBJ2-7; the D gene cannot be named for sure. The receptor was derived from a woman aged 25 to 39 with Graves' ophthalmopathy. Donor details come from another sample of the same person, matched by shared clones. Sequenced: blood. The CDR3 region: CSATGPIPPTYEQYF. The bases are TGCAGTGCAACCGGGCCCATTCCCCCAACCTACGAGCAGTACTTC.